This record looks at one T cell receptor (beta chain) sequence and its context. Authors' analysis steps: Reference gene primer amplification yielded estimated nucleated cell counts. This table comes from immunoSEQ multiplex PCR, and its TCRdb copy is limited to in-frame clones, with some not included. Clone size and V and J calls were adopted from that table, with D and trimming inferred from the DNA. The sample has around 620,000 clones, approximately 90% seen once. This specimen comes from a study of blood T cell repertoires in COVID-19. Study information: From T cells, B-cell-depleted T cells, or PBMCs came the material, which was cDNA or gDNA.

Trimming removed 0 bases from V and 8 bases from J, with 11 bases in between. The CDR3 runs to 13 residues. Germline lookup yields CDR1 SGDLS and CDR2 YYNGEE. This clonotype was obtained from a woman aged 18 to 35 with acute or convalescent COVID-19. The sample was peripheral blood. This chain joins TRBV9 and TRBJ1-2; D unclear. For the CDR3, the DNA is TGTGCCAGCAGCGTAGATGGAGGGTCCGGCTACACCTTC. This codes for CASSVDGGSGYTF.